A single sample is the source of the 27 T cell receptor beta chains below, sequenced in a study of CD8+CD57+ T cells in acquired aplastic anemia. It was genomic DNA that served as the template for profiling TCR beta VDJ and CDR3. Each CDR3 protein is one row after TCRdb ran MiXCR on the reads. The table includes 200,000 to 300,000 distinct CDR3 sequences, 65% to 90% detected once. Patients selected for sequencing had displayed CD8+CD57+ cell expansion by flow cytometry. Specimen: sorted CD4+, CD8+, or CD8+CD57+ T cells (not recorded which) from PBMCs. These receptors were obtained from a human donor with aplastic anemia.

The table lists this clonotype with a few counts. V is TRBV20-1 and J is TRBJ1-1, with D possibly TRBD1 on 6 matching bases. Trimming cost V 7 bases and J 1 base, with 13 bases left between them. CDR1 and CDR2 from the germline V gene are DFQATT and SNEGSKA (reference sequence). The CDR3 runs to 13 residues. The DNA for the CDR3 is TGCAGTGGGGTGGGGGGGGCGAACACTGAAGCTTTCTTT. Amino acid sequence: CSGVGGANTEAFF.

Turning to this clonotype: This CDR3 fails to terminate in the conserved phenylalanine or tryptophan, so it likely reflects a read error. V gene TRBV7-9 combines with J gene TRBJ2-7; D remains ambiguous. V was trimmed by 5 bases and J by 5 bases, leaving 13 bases between them. The V gene's germline CDR1 is SEHNR and CDR2 FQNEAQ (reference sequence). The CDR3 length is 13 residues. The CDR3 DNA reads TGTGCCAGCAGCACACCTGGTGGAGACGAGCAGTACTTA. Translated: CASSTPGGDEQYL.

Turning to this clonotype: The CDR3 ends on some other residue instead of the conserved phenylalanine or tryptophan, so this is likely a read error. The rearrangement joins TRBV7-2 to TRBJ2-7, with D perhaps TRBD1 or TRBD2 (6 bases each). The CDR3 spans 13 residues. The V and J ends lost 4 bases and 0 bases respectively, with 7 bases between them. Germline V gene lookup returns CDR1 SGHTA and CDR2 FQGNSA. In nucleotides, the CDR3 is TGTGCCAGCAGCTGGGGGGCCTCCTACGAGCAGTACATC. Its protein is CASSWGASYEQYI.

This chain links TRBV2 with TRBJ1-2; 9 bases match TRBD1. J was trimmed by 3 bases and V by 8 bases; bases with no gene match: 13. CDR3 length: 16 amino acids. The germline gives CDR1 SNHLY, CDR2 FYNNEI. The CDR3 loop reads CASGSRDRDLHYGYTF. The CDR3 DNA reads TGTGCCAGCGGGTCACGGGACAGGGATTTGCACTATGGCTACACCTTC.

The chain is built from TRBV2 and TRBJ2-3, with D tentatively TRBD2 (6 bases). Germline-derived CDR1 and CDR2 are SNHLY and FYNNEI. There are 14 residues in the CDR3. Trimming removed 8 bases at V and 11 bases at J, with 23 bases between. Written as DNA, the CDR3 is TGTGCCAGCGGGGACGGGGGAGGTCCCACGCAGCAGTATTTT. This sequence encodes CASGDGGGPTQQYF.

Regarding this clonotype: A read error may produce the germline difference seen at one junction end. The chain has TRBV7-8 and TRBJ2-3, with unresolved D. Germline lookup yields CDR1 SGHVS and CDR2 FQNEAQ. This CDR3 has 14 residues. The CDR3 DNA follows: TGTGCCAGCAGCTTTGCTCCAGACGCCACAACGCTTTCCTTT. It codes for CASSFAPDATTLSF.

On this clonotype itself: One end of the junction varies from germline; a read error may be responsible. The J gene is TRBJ2-3, the V gene TRBV7-9; possible D gene TRBD2, 6 bases. The CDR3 runs 12 residues. Germline V gene sequence: CDR1 SEHNR, CDR2 FQNEAQ (reference sequence). This CDR3 reads CASSFERSAGCF. In DNA, the CDR3 is TGTGCCAGCAGCTTTGAAAGAAGCGCGGGGTGCTTT.

The J gene is TRBJ2-7, the V gene TRBV11-2; 7 nucleotides line up with TRBD1. CDR1 and CDR2 (germline): SGHAT, FQNNGV. Trimming took 3 bases from V and 1 from J; bases not matched to a gene: 15. This CDR3 has 18 residues. In nucleotides, the CDR3 is TGTGCCAGCAGCTTGCGCCCCCTGGGGACAGCCCTTTCCTACGAGCAGTACGTC. This gives the protein CASSLRPLGTALSYEQYV.

CDR3 region: CAWSLGGAEQYF. The CDR3 region has the DNA TGTGCCTGGAGTCTAGGGGGCGCCGAGCAGTACTTC. V usage is TRBV30 and J usage is TRBJ2-7; 7 positions agree with TRBD1. CDR1 is GTSNPN and CDR2 is SVGIG in the germline V gene (reference sequence). Trimming at V came to 2 bases and at J to 6 bases, leaving 4 bases not matched to a gene. The CDR3 spans 12 residues.

The rearrangement joins TRBV7-3 to TRBJ2-7, with D possibly matching TRBD2 (6 bases). Germline V gene sequence: CDR1 SGHTA, CDR2 FQGTGA. V was clipped by 7 bases and J by 3 bases, with 16 bases between them. The CDR3 is made up of 14 amino acids. The CDR3 sequence: CASKLTGDHYEQYF. The CDR3 nucleotides are TGTGCCAGCAAGTTAACGGGAGATCACTACGAGCAGTACTTC.

This clonotype was observed a single time. The gene calls are TRBV7-9 and TRBJ2-4; D gene unclear. Trimming took off 5 bases at V and 1 base at J, with 15 bases between the two ends. From germline, CDR1 is SEHNR and CDR2 FQNEAQ (reference sequence). The CDR3 has 16 amino acids. CDR3 loop: CASSPGPSLAKNIQYF. In nucleotides, the CDR3 is TGTGCCAGCAGCCCTGGACCCTCACTGGCCAAAAACATTCAGTACTTC.

V gene TRBV9 combines with J gene TRBJ1-4, with D possibly TRBD1 on 5 matching bases. Trimming cost V 5 bases and J 4 bases, with 21 bases left between them. The CDR3 is made up of 17 amino acids. The germline gives CDR1 SGDLS, CDR2 YYNGEE. The CDR3 protein is CASSPGAGGEINEKLFF. The DNA of the CDR3 is TGTGCCAGCAGTCCGGGAGCGGGGGGAGAAATTAATGAAAAACTGTTTTTT. The full variable domain, its missing parts supplied by reference TRBV9 and TRBJ1-4, is DSGVTQTPKHLITATGQRVTLRCSPRSGDLSVYWYQQSLDQGLQFLIQYYNGEERAKGNILERFSAQQFPDLHSELNLSSLELGDSALYFCASSPGAGGEINEKLFFGSGTQLSVL.

Comments on this clonotype: This is likely a read error, given that the CDR3 carries no conserved phenylalanine or tryptophan at its end. No DNA is shown, since the ends of the CDR3 on it are uncertain; the CDR3 is the one TCRdb lists. The CDR3 reads CASGDGGTDAQDFHPG. The V call is TRBV2, the J call TRBJ2-1; the table's D call of TRBD1 was not tested on the DNA. Germline loops: CDR1 SNHLY, CDR2 FYNNEI. The CDR3 is 16 residues long, counting both termini.

Turning to this clonotype: The limits of the CDR3 on the DNA are not certain, so only TCRdb's listed CDR3 is given. The CDR3: CASGVGGTDTQYFGPGHF. The chain couples TRBV2 to TRBJ1-6; the table's D call, TRBD1, was not checked against the DNA. Germline V gene lookup returns CDR1 SNHLY and CDR2 FYNNEI. The length of the CDR3 is 18 amino acids, counting both ends.

This clonotype turned up a few times. An end of the junction differs from the germline gene, which may be a read error. The chain carries TRBV11-3 and TRBJ2-3, with D maybe TRBD1 (5 bases). The germline CDR1 and CDR2 sequences are SGHNT and YENEEA. The CDR3 consists of 15 residues. This CDR3 is CASSVEVTGTDTQYF. CDR3 DNA sequence: TGTGCCAGCAGCGTAGAGGTGACAGGCACAGATACGCAGTATTTT.

As to this clonotype: An end of the junction differs from the germline gene, which may be a read error. This chain connects TRBV7-3 to TRBJ2-2, with D perhaps being TRBD1 or TRBD2 (5 bases each). The germline CDR1 and CDR2 sequences are SGHTA and FQGTGA. The CDR3 runs 12 residues. The CDR3: CASSLAPGALTF. The CDR3 DNA follows: TGTGCCAGCAGCTTAGCGCCCGGGGCGCTGACTTTT.

This clonotype appeared a few times. A read error may account for a junction end that differs from germline. The CDR3 is CASSFERSGGDDDF. In nucleotides, the CDR3 is TGTGCCAGCAGCTTTGAAAGAAGCGGGGGGGACGATGACTTT. V usage is TRBV7-9 and J usage is TRBJ1-1; TRBD1 is a possible D gene (5 bases). The CDR3 extends over 14 amino acids. The germline V gene has CDR1 SEHNR and CDR2 FQNEAQ (reference sequence).

In the case of this clonotype: The CDR3 end shows no conserved phenylalanine or tryptophan, and so a read error is likely. It is unclear where the CDR3 begins or ends on the DNA, so no DNA is shown, and the CDR3 is as TCRdb lists it. The chain has TRBV9 and TRBJ2-3; TRBD1 reflects the table's D call only, with no check against the DNA. CDR1 SGDLS and CDR2 YYNGEE come from the germline V gene. Counting both end residues, the CDR3 totals 13 amino acids. The CDR3 loop reads CASTHRVNRDTEV.

As for this clonotype: No conserved phenylalanine or tryptophan ends this CDR3, so it is likely a read error. The DNA is left out, because the CDR3 cannot be placed on it with certainty; the CDR3 is given as TCRdb lists it. This chain uses TRBV7-6 with TRBJ1-2; the table calls TRBD1, which could not be checked here. The germline V gene has CDR1 SGHVS and CDR2 FNYEAQ. The CDR3 comprises 13 residues, both ends counted. CDR3 protein: CASTLGTGYAEAN.

The chain joins TRBV5-1 to TRBJ2-3; D not certain. Trimming stripped 4 bases from V and 11 bases from J, with 17 bases between. This CDR3 region has 13 residues. Germline V gene sequence: CDR1 SGHRS, CDR2 YFSETQ. The CDR3: CASSPGTEALQYF. Here the CDR3 DNA reads TGCGCCAGCAGCCCCGGCACTGAAGCTTTGCAGTATTTT.

This clonotype was picked up one time. The chain carries TRBV5-6 and TRBJ2-5; TRBD1 aligns across 8 bases. After removal of 3 bases from V and 2 bases from J, the junction contained 6 bases not matched to a gene. The CDR3 contains 15 residues. Germline CDR1 and CDR2: SGHDT and YYEEEE. For the CDR3, the DNA is TGTGCCAGCAGCTCACGGGACAGGTCTCAAGAGACCCAGTACTTC. Protein: CASSSRDRSQETQYF.

V gene TRBV19 combines with J gene TRBJ1-2; D is possibly TRBD1 (5 bases). The germline gives CDR1 LNHDA, CDR2 SQIVND (reference sequence). Trimming cost V 4 bases and J 7 bases, with 13 bases left between them. The CDR3 loop spans 13 amino acids. CDR3 amino acids: CASSTTTGVGYTF. For the CDR3, the DNA is TGTGCCAGTAGTACTACAACGGGGGTTGGCTACACCTTC.

On this clonotype itself: The germline gene is not matched at one end of the junction; a read error may be the cause. V gene TRBV7-2 combines with J gene TRBJ2-7; D perhaps matches TRBD2 (6 bases). The CDR3 runs to 14 residues. CDR1 SGHTA and CDR2 FQGNSA come from the germline V gene. CDR3 bases: TGTGCCAGCAGTTACGTGCGGGGTCCCTATGAGCAGTACTTC. Translating gives CASSYVRGPYEQYF.

On this clonotype itself: Relative to the germline gene, one junction end is altered; a read error may explain this. The J gene is TRBJ2-5, the V gene TRBV7-9; maybe TRBD2 (5 bases). Germline CDR1 reads SEHNR; CDR2 reads FQNEAQ (reference sequence). The CDR3 runs to 14 residues. CDR3 in amino acids: CASSRGRGEGPPSF. The CDR3 region has the DNA TGTGCCAGCAGCAGAGGCCGGGGAGAAGGACCCCCCTCCTTC.

With regard to this clonotype: The DNA is left out, because the CDR3 cannot be placed on it with certainty; the CDR3 is given as TCRdb lists it. This rearrangement joins TRBV7-9 to TRBJ2-5. Germline CDR1 SEHNR, CDR2 FQNEAQ (reference sequence). The CDR3 is 14 residues long, counting both termini. The CDR3 is CASSLGTQYFGPGF.

This chain connects TRBV6-1 to TRBJ2-7; TRBD1 agrees at 7 bases. Germline lookup yields CDR1 MNHNS and CDR2 SASEGT. V gave up 6 bases and J gave up 6 bases; unmatched junction bases: 11. This CDR3 has 14 amino acids. The CDR3 spells CASRCTGENSEQYF. The CDR3 bases are TGTGCCAGCAGGTGCACAGGGGAGAACTCCGAGCAGTACTTC.

This clonotype was detected only once. This rearrangement joins TRBV20-1 to TRBJ2-7, with D hard to call. The germline gives CDR1 DFQATT, CDR2 SNEGSKA (reference sequence). This CDR3 has 14 amino acids. Trimming left V 0 bases short and J 0 bases short, with 9 bases between. CDR3 loop: CSARDPVHSYEQYF. CDR3 bases: TGCAGTGCTAGAGATCCGGTTCACTCCTACGAGCAGTACTTC.